Described below is a single T cell receptor beta chain sequence and its context. Antigen: not known. The sample originates from a study of T cell responses to AZD1222 COVID-19 vaccine. Study-wide results and limits: Recipients of AZD1222 seropositive at baseline numbered only 5 to 7. Spike-specific TCR breadth and depth were elevated following two AZD1222 doses.

Sequencing was performed with immunoSEQ multiplex PCR; in TCRdb, only in-frame clones are kept and a portion is missing. Among 150,000 to 200,000 clones listed, approximately 90% were seen once. Trimming took 0 bases from V and 6 from J; bases not matched to a gene: 4. Germline V gene lookup returns CDR1 SGHRS and CDR2 YFSETQ. The CDR3 runs to 15 residues. This material consisted of peripheral blood, taken on day 0 of AZD1222 vaccination. The sequence was obtained from an adult in good health. The rearrangement joins TRBV5-1 to TRBJ2-3, with TRBD1 identical over 10 bases. This CDR3 reads CASSLGQGAADTQYF. Written as DNA, the CDR3 is TGCGCCAGCAGCTTGGGACAGGGGGCCGCCGATACGCAGTATTTT.